These 22 T cell receptor beta chains were sequenced from one sample in a study of pediatric ulcerative colitis. The assay was immunoSEQ multiplex PCR, and TCRdb's table has in-frame clones only and misses some. Of about 60,000 clones listed, about 90% are singletons. The sequencing sample was made of blood. The receptors were gathered from a boy younger than 18 who was a control in a study of pediatric ulcerative colitis.

The chain employs TRBV7-2 and TRBJ2-7, with D possibly TRBD2 on 6 matching bases. The CDR3 extends over 15 amino acids. Trimming took off 6 bases at V and 0 bases at J, with 15 bases between the two ends. Germline V CDR1 and CDR2: SGHTA, FQGNSA. CDR3 residues: CASRPQSTSSYEQYF. Written as DNA, the CDR3 is TGTGCCAGCAGGCCCCAGTCGACTAGCTCCTACGAGCAGTACTTC.

The chain couples TRBV5-1 to TRBJ2-3; D call uncertain. V lost 4 bases, J lost 9 bases, and 9 bases lay in between. The CDR3 consists of 11 residues. The germline gives CDR1 SGHRS, CDR2 YFSETQ. CDR3 nucleotides: TGCGCCAGCAGCCCGGACGAAACGCAGTATTTT. Protein sequence: CASSPDETQYF. Full variable domain (remainder filled in from reference TRBV5-1 and TRBJ2-3): KAGVTQTPRYLIKTRGQQVTLSCSPISGHRSVSWYQQTPGQGLQFLFEYFSETQRNKGNFPGRFSGRQFSNSRSEMNVSTLELGDSALYLCASSPDETQYFGPGTRLTVL.

The chain employs TRBV9 and TRBJ2-7, with D possibly matching TRBD1 (5 bases). Looked up from germline, CDR1 is SGDLS and CDR2 is YYNGEE. This CDR3 has 13 amino acids. Trimming cost V 4 bases and J 3 bases, with 11 bases left between them. The chain's CDR3 is CASSTATGYEQYF. As DNA, the CDR3 is TGTGCCAGCAGCACAGCAACAGGCTACGAGCAGTACTTC.

This clone was counted a few times. The rearrangement joins TRBV5-4 to TRBJ2-7; TRBD2 agrees at 7 bases. CDR1 is SGHNT and CDR2 is YYREEE in the germline V gene (reference sequence). Unmatched junction bases numbered 5, after V lost 3 bases and J lost 2 bases. This CDR3 comprises 14 residues. The CDR3 loop is CASSSSGAPYEQYF. CDR3 bases: TGTGCCAGCAGCTCCAGCGGGGCTCCCTACGAGCAGTACTTC.

This clone was recorded a few times. The chain carries TRBV11-2 and TRBJ2-7; D perhaps matches TRBD1 (5 bases). In germline, CDR1 is SGHAT, CDR2 FQNNGV. The length of the CDR3 is 15 residues. Trimming shortened V by 3 bases and J by 2 bases, and 14 bases separated the two germline ends. The CDR3 nucleotides read TGTGCCAGCAGCTTTGGGGCAGGGAAAGCCTACGAGCAGTACTTC. Amino acid sequence: CASSFGAGKAYEQYF.

The CDR3 loop is CSVERAAGGSDTQYF. The CDR3 DNA sequence: TGCAGCGTTGAACGTGCGGCGGGAGGGTCAGATACGCAGTATTTT. This chain connects TRBV29-1 to TRBJ2-3, with TRBD2 matching over 9 bases. V dropped 2 bases and J dropped 4; count of bases not matched to a gene: 7. The CDR3 spans 15 residues. Germline CDR1 SQVTM, CDR2 ANQGSEA.

This chain joins TRBV11-1 and TRBJ1-2; no clear D gene. Per the germline V gene, CDR1 is SGHAT and CDR2 is FQDESV (reference sequence). Between the trimmed V and J ends, which lost 5 bases and 0 bases, there was a span of 7 bases. The CDR3 is 13 amino acids. The CDR3 coding sequence is TGTGCCAGCAGCCCCTTTCCTAACTATGGCTACACCTTC. Its protein is CASSPFPNYGYTF.

The chain employs TRBV4-1 and TRBJ2-4, with 9 bases lining up with TRBD1. Germline CDR1 MGHRA, CDR2 YSYEKL. Trimming cost V 1 base and J 3 bases; bases outside gene matches: 7. The CDR3 runs to 17 residues. CDR3 DNA: TGCGCCAGCAGCCAAGTGTCGGGACAGGGCTACAAAAACATTCAGTACTTC. As protein: CASSQVSGQGYKNIQYF.

The chain is built from TRBV7-8 and TRBJ2-7; D is unresolved. Per germline, CDR1 SGHVS and CDR2 FQNEAQ. The CDR3 sequence is 12 residues long. V shed 5 bases and J shed 5 bases, with 10 bases lying between them. CDR3: CASSALVNEQYF. The CDR3 DNA sequence: TGTGCCAGCAGCGCCCTAGTTAACGAGCAGTACTTC.

The chain employs TRBV5-5 and TRBJ1-2; maybe TRBD1 (5 bases). Germline V gives CDR1 SGHKS, CDR2 YYEKEE (reference sequence). The CDR3 runs 17 residues. V was shortened by 0 bases and J by 3 bases, with 18 bases between the two germline ends. The CDR3 spells CASSLASPRDPYYGYTF. The CDR3 DNA is TGTGCCAGCAGCTTGGCGTCCCCCAGGGATCCCTACTATGGCTACACCTTC.

The CDR3 bases are TGTGCCAGCAGCACCCAGGGGCCGTACACTGAAGCTTTCTTT. It specifies CASSTQGPYTEAFF. The chain has TRBV25-1 and TRBJ1-1; a weak D match, TRBD1 (6 bases). In germline, CDR1 is MGHDK, CDR2 SYGVNS. The V gene lost 6 bases and the J gene lost 3 bases, with 14 bases spanning the gap. This CDR3 has 14 residues.

The chain is built from TRBV27 and TRBJ1-1; 10 nucleotides agree with TRBD1. Germline V gene data show CDR1 as MNHEY and CDR2 as SMNVEV (reference sequence). There are 14 residues in the CDR3. The V and J ends lost 3 bases and 10 bases, in that order; junction bases with no gene match: 8. The CDR3 DNA is TGTGCCAGCAGTTTTTCCGGGACAGGGGTACCAGCTTTCTTT. It translates to CASSFSGTGVPAFF.

CDR3 in amino acids: CATSRPEGSGANVLTF. CDR3 sequence (DNA): TGTGCCACCAGCAGGCCCGAGGGGTCTGGGGCCAACGTCCTGACTTTC. This rearrangement joins TRBV15 to TRBJ2-6; D is perhaps TRBD1 or TRBD2 (5 bases each). V was clipped by 3 bases and J by 1 base, with 10 bases between them. The CDR3 extends over 16 amino acids. Germline CDR1 reads LNHNV; CDR2 reads YYDKDF (reference sequence).

The V call is TRBV7-9, the J call TRBJ2-3; possibly TRBD2 for D (5 bases). V was shortened by 5 bases and J by 2 bases, with 14 bases between the two germline ends. Germline-derived CDR1 and CDR2 are SEHNR and FQNEAQ (reference sequence). The CDR3 is made up of 15 amino acids. CDR3 region: CASSPGLTYTDTQYF. DNA of the CDR3: TGTGCCAGCAGCCCTGGACTGACTTACACAGATACGCAGTATTTT.

V usage is TRBV5-1 and J usage is TRBJ1-2; D is unresolved. The CDR3 is 14 residues long. Germline V gene lookup returns CDR1 SGHRS and CDR2 YFSETQ. The germline V and J ends were trimmed by 0 bases and 4 bases, with 10 bases remaining between them. This CDR3 reads CASSLEAETYGYTF. Here the CDR3 DNA reads TGCGCCAGCAGCTTGGAGGCAGAGACCTATGGCTACACCTTC.

This rearrangement joins TRBV25-1 to TRBJ1-5, with D unclear. The germline V gene has CDR1 MGHDK and CDR2 SYGVNS. This CDR3 contains 8 residues. The CDR3: CVTQPQHF. Here the CDR3 DNA reads TGTGTGACCCAGCCCCAGCATTTT.

This chain links TRBV4-2 with TRBJ2-1; 9 nucleotides agree with TRBD2. Unmatched junction bases numbered 9, after V lost 5 bases and J lost 4 bases. CDR1 LGHNA and CDR2 YNFKEQ come from the germline V gene. This CDR3 is 16 amino acids long. The CDR3 sequence is CASSTRSSGGYNEQFF. The CDR3 DNA reads as TGTGCCAGCAGCACAAGGTCCAGCGGGGGGTACAATGAGCAGTTCTTC.

Only one count was recorded for this clone. The chain recombines TRBV6-1 with TRBJ2-7; D gene unclear. The CDR3 contains 15 residues. The V end lost 6 bases, the J end lost 0 bases, and 15 bases lay between the germline ends. CDR1 MNHNS and CDR2 SASEGT come from the germline V gene. The DNA for the CDR3 is TGTGCCAGCAGCCCCCAGGACGCGAGCTCCTACGAGCAGTACTTC. This encodes CASSPQDASSYEQYF.

This clone has only a few counts. The chain couples TRBV6-4 to TRBJ1-6, with D possibly matching TRBD1 (6 bases). CDR3 size: 15 residues. CDR1 is MRHNA and CDR2 is SNTAGT in the germline V gene. Trimming stripped 0 bases from V and 9 bases from J, with 12 bases between. The CDR3 here is CASSDSAQGGSPLHF. Written as DNA, the CDR3 is TGTGCCAGCAGTGACTCGGCACAGGGTGGTTCACCCCTCCACTTT.

The J gene is TRBJ2-1, the V gene TRBV5-6; 12 bases are shared with TRBD2. The CDR3 runs 17 residues. Trimming at V came to 1 base and at J to 5 bases, leaving 7 bases not matched to a gene. CDR1 is SGHDT, CDR2 YYEEEE, per germline. This CDR3 reads CASSLFTSGRSNNEQFF. In DNA form, the CDR3 reads TGTGCCAGCAGCTTGTTTACTAGCGGGAGGTCGAACAATGAGCAGTTCTTC.

V is TRBV6-1 and J is TRBJ2-1; possible D gene TRBD2, 6 bases. Germline-derived CDR1 and CDR2 are MNHNS and SASEGT. V gave up 7 bases and J gave up 1 base, with 14 bases separating them. The CDR3 has 15 amino acids. The CDR3 DNA is TGTGCCAGCACTCCGAAAGGAGGGTCCTACAATGAGCAGTTCTTC. As protein: CASTPKGGSYNEQFF.

This clone was picked up one time. This chain connects TRBV2 to TRBJ2-5, with D possibly being TRBD1 (6 bases). The CDR3 consists of 10 residues. Germline V gives CDR1 SNHLY, CDR2 FYNNEI. The CDR3 is CAKGEETQYF. CDR3 sequence (DNA): TGTGCGAAGGGGGAAGAGACCCAGTACTTC.